This T cell receptor beta chain was captured in a study of blood T cell repertoires in COVID-19. Overall study context: Acute and convalescent COVID-19 specimens originated in the United States, Italy and Spain. T cells, B-cell-depleted T cells, or PBMCs supplied cDNA or gDNA.

Trimming took 2 bases from V and 4 from J, leaving 9 bases between them. The germline CDR1 and CDR2 sequences are MNHNS and SASEGT. CDR3 length equals 14 residues. This table comes from immunoSEQ multiplex PCR, and its TCRdb copy is limited to in-frame clones, with some not included. The table records 150,000 or so clones, around 81% of them present only once. The table lists this clone with a few counts. The material sequenced was peripheral blood. The clonotype was recovered from a man in his fifties or sixties with active or convalescent COVID-19. V usage is TRBV6-1 and J usage is TRBJ1-5; D uncertain. The CDR3 reads CASSERGTNQPQHF. The DNA of the CDR3 is TGTGCCAGCAGTGAACGGGGAACGAATCAGCCCCAGCATTTT.